The T cell receptor beta chain under discussion was sequenced for a study of Graves' ophthalmopathy and Graves' hyperthyroidism. Study findings and constraints: The authors also found most expanded thyroid clonotypes above 0.001 frequency in blood. The model predicted ophthalmopathy progression with about 70% sensitivity and approximately 72% specificity.

The germline CDR1 and CDR2 sequences are LGHNT and FRNRAP. V gave up 1 base and J gave up 5 bases, with 11 bases separating them. This CDR3 is 15 amino acids long. This clonotype was picked up many times. What it binds is unknown. Aged 18 to 65, hyperthyroidism patients had been newly diagnosed, with under 2 months' duration. A roughly 9.7 ml volume of fresh peripheral blood provided the PBMCs. Beta-chain TCR CDR3 regions were amplified from RNA transcripts. HTBI primers primed a first-round RT-PCR, and a second-round multiplex PCR followed. TCRdb re-analysed the multiplex PCR reads in MiXCR, keeping a single row per CDR3 protein. The sample records about 370,000 distinct CDR3 sequences, about 15% being singletons.

Input material: peripheral blood. The chain couples TRBV12-5 to TRBJ2-2, with D maybe TRBD1 (6 bases). The sequence derives from an adult woman with stable Graves' hyperthyroidism. CDR3 coding DNA: TGTGCTAGTGGTTTGGCCCAGGGGTATACCGGGGAGCTGTTTTTT. Protein: CASGLAQGYTGELFF.